Detailed here is one T cell receptor beta chain. Its target is not known. V shed 4 bases and J 10 bases; nucleotides not matched to a gene: 18. This CDR3 spans 17 amino acids. Donors had no recently reported acute infections or vaccinations and were HIV-negative. CD45RA-negative memory and CD45RA+ naive subsets were split from the CD4+ cells. Some clones are missing from TCRdb's copy, which holds only in-frame ones; the method was immunoSEQ multiplex PCR. The data contain some 2,100,000 clones, about 94% of them singletons. This sample stems from a study of shared clonotypes between healthy human individuals. Study-wide results and caveats: As a rule, naive subsets had a larger estimated richness than memory subsets. Having only a few donors restricted how much genetic and exposure-history diversity was captured.

The TCR originated in a man between 18 and 35 years old in good health. The sample was naive CD4+ T cells sorted from blood. Subset described: CD45RA+ positively selected. V is TRBV5-3 and J is TRBJ2-1; 9 bases are a match to TRBD1. Being an ORF, TRBV5-3 has a function that is uncertain. CDR3 sequence (DNA): TGTGCCAGAAGCGATGGACCGGGACAGGGTGGCGCGGTGGAGCAGTTCTTC. Translated: CARSDGPGQGGAVEQFF.